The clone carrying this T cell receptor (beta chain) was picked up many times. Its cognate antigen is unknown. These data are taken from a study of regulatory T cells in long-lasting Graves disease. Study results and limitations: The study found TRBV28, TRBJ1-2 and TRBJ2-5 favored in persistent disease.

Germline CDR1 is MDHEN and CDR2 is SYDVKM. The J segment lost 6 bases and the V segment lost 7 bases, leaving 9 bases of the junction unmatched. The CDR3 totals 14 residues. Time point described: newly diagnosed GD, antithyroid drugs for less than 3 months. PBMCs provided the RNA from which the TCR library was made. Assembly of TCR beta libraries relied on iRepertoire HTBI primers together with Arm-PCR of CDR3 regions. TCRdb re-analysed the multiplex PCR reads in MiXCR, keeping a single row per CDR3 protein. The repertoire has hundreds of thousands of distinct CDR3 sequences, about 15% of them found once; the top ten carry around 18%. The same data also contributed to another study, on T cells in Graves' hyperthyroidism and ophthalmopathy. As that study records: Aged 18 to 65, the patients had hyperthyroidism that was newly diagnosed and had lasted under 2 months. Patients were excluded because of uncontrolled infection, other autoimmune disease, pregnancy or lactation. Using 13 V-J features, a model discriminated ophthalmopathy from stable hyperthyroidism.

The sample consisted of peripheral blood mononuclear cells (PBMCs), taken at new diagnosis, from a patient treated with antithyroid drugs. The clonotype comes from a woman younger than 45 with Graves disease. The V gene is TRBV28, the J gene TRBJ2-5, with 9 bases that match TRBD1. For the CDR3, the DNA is TGTGCCAGCACCCACGGACAGGGGAAGAAGACCCAGTACTTC. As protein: CASTHGQGKKTQYF.